The TCR beta chain described here comes from a study of blood T cell repertoires in COVID-19. Germline CDR1 is LGHDT and CDR2 is YNNKEL (reference sequence). CDR3 length equals 17 residues. With V trimmed by 0 bases and J by 8 bases, 13 bases remained unmatched. Assay: immunoSEQ multiplex PCR; the TCRdb copy retains only in-frame clones and omits some. The sample lists about 130,000 clones, 84% occurring once. Sequencing was performed on peripheral blood. This chain connects TRBV3-1 (or the pseudogene TRBV3-2) to TRBJ2-1; TRBD2 matches at 7 bases. The receptor was isolated from a human donor in a cohort sampled during active COVID-19. The CDR3 is CASSQDPRGRARYEQFF. The CDR3 nucleotides read TGTGCCAGCAGCCAAGATCCCCGGGGGAGGGCCCGGTATGAGCAGTTCTTC.